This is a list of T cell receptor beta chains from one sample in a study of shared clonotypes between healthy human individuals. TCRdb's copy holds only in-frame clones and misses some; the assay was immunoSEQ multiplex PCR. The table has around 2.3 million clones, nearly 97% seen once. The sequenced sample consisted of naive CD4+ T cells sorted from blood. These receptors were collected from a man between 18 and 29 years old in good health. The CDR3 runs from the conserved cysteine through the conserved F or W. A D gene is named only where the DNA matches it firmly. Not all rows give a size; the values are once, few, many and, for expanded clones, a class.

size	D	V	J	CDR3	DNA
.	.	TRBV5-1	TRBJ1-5	CASSLEGVGNQPQHF	TGCGCCAGCAGCTTGGAGGGGGTAGGCAATCAGCCCCAGCATTTT
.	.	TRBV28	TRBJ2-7	CASSSELYEQYF	TGTGCCAGCAGTTCCGAGCTGTACGAGCAGTACTTC
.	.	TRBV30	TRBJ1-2	CAWSVPHGYTF	TGTGCCTGGAGTGTACCCCATGGCTACACCTTC
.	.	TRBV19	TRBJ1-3	CASSIITLVGNTIYF	TGTGCCAGTAGTATAATCACCCTGGTCGGAAACACCATATATTTT
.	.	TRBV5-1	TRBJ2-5	CASGHNQETQYF	TGCGCCAGCGGACATAACCAGGAGACCCAGTACTTC
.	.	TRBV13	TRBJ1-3	CASSGGGTVSSGNTIYF	TGTGCCAGCAGCGGGGGCGGGACGGTGAGCTCTGGAAACACCATATATTTT
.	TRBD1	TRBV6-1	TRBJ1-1	CASSVGTGASEAFF	TGTGCCAGCAGTGTCGGGACAGGGGCTTCTGAAGCTTTCTTT
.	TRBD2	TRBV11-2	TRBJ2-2	CASRLAGAGELFF	TGTGCCAGCCGTCTAGCGGGAGCCGGGGAGCTGTTTTTT
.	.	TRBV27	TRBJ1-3	CASRLTWSSGNTIYF	TGTGCCAGCAGGTTAACGTGGAGCTCTGGAAACACCATATATTTT
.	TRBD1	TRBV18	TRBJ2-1	CASSQNRDRYNEQFF	TGTGCCAGCTCACAGAACCGGGACAGGTACAATGAGCAGTTCTTC
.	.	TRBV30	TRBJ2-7	CAWSVRTLYSYEQYF	TGTGCCTGGAGTGTGCGGACACTCTACTCCTACGAGCAGTACTTC
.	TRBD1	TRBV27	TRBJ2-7	CASSPATRAWTGAREQYF	TGTGCCAGCAGTCCTGCTACCCGAGCTTGGACAGGGGCTCGCGAGCAGTACTTC
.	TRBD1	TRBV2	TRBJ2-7	CASRTGWNEQYF	TGTGCCAGCAGGACAGGGTGGAACGAGCAGTACTTC
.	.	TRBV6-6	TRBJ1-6	CASSLRAGRVPPLHF	TGTGCCAGCTCACTGAGGGCAGGGAGAGTTCCACCCCTCCACTTT
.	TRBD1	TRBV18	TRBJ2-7	CASSRGQGDSYEQYF	TGTGCCAGCTCCCGAGGACAGGGAGACTCCTACGAGCAGTACTTC
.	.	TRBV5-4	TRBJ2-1	CATHGPGAYNEQFF	TGTGCCACTCACGGTCCGGGGGCTTACAATGAGCAGTTCTTC
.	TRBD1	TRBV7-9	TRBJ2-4	CASSLGQGHTIQYF	TGTGCCAGCAGCTTAGGACAGGGGCACACCATTCAGTACTTC
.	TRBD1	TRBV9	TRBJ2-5	CASSSVGTAQETQYF	TGTGCCAGCAGCTCCGTCGGGACAGCTCAAGAGACCCAGTACTTC
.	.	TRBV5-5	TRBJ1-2	CASRRTAPGSYTF	TGTGCCAGCAGAAGGACCGCTCCGGGGAGCTACACCTTC
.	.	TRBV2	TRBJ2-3	CASNEPGLQGTDTQYF	TGTGCCAGCAACGAACCCGGCCTCCAGGGCACAGATACGCAGTATTTT
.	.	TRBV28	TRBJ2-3	CAITTGGTDTQYF	TGTGCCATTACGACAGGAGGCACAGATACGCAGTATTTT
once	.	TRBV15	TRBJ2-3	CATGRAYGTDTQYF	TGTGCCACCGGCCGGGCCTATGGCACAGATACGCAGTATTTT
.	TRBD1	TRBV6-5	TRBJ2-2	CATRTGTGELFF	TGTGCAACACGGACAGGGACCGGGGAGCTGTTTTTT
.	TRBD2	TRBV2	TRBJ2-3	CASSQILAGEDTQYF	TGTGCCAGCAGCCAAATCTTAGCGGGGGAGGATACGCAGTATTTT
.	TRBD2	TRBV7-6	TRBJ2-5	CASSLLGGSGRFRETQYF	TGTGCCAGCAGCTTACTAGGGGGTAGCGGGAGATTCCGGGAGACCCAGTACTTC
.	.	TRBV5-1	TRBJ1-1	CASSLGGLGAEAFF	TGCGCCAGCAGCTTGGGAGGCCTCGGCGCTGAAGCTTTCTTT
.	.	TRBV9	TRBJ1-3	CASSVGAGISGNTIYF	TGTGCCAGCAGCGTAGGTGCGGGGATCTCTGGAAACACCATATATTTT
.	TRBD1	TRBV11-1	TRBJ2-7	CASSRNTGVAYEQYF	TGTGCCAGCAGCCGCAATACAGGGGTGGCCTACGAGCAGTACTTC
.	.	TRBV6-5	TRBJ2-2	CASKNRENTGELFF	TGTGCCAGCAAGAACAGGGAAAACACCGGGGAGCTGTTTTTT
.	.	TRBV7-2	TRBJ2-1	CASSLEGLTYNEQFF	TGTGCCAGCAGCTTAGAGGGGTTAACCTACAATGAGCAGTTCTTC
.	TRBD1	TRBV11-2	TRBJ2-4	CASGNTGTGDFNIQYF	TGTGCCAGCGGTAATACCGGGACAGGGGATTTCAACATTCAGTACTTC
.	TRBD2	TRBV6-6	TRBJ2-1	CASSRLAGDYNEQFF	TGTGCCAGCAGCCGACTAGCGGGAGACTACAATGAGCAGTTCTTC
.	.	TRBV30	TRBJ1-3	CAWTGPNLSGNTIYF	TGTGCCTGGACGGGTCCTAACCTTTCTGGAAACACCATATATTTT
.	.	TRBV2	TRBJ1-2	CASSERQVPYGYTF	TGTGCCAGCAGTGAGCGACAGGTTCCCTATGGCTACACCTTC
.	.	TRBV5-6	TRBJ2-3	CASSLWGPGTDTQYF	TGTGCCAGCAGCTTGTGGGGCCCCGGCACAGATACGCAGTATTTT
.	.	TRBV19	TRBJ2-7	CASRPGPGYEQYF	TGTGCCAGTAGGCCGGGGCCCGGTTACGAGCAGTACTTC
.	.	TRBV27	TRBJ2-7	CASTPDIPDGLYEQYF	TGTGCCAGCACCCCGGATATCCCGGACGGCCTCTACGAGCAGTACTTC
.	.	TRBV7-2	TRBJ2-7	CASSPHPRYEQYF	TGTGCCAGCAGCCCCCACCCTAGGTACGAGCAGTACTTC
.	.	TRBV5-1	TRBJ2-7	CASSQRLGDPTEQYF	TGCGCCAGCAGCCAGCGACTAGGGGACCCTACGGAGCAGTACTTC
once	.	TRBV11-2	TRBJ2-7	CASTLRDNYEQYF	TGTGCCAGCACCCTCCGGGACAACTACGAGCAGTACTTC
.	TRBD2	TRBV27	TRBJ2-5	CASSFQGGTSGSGTQYF	TGTGCCAGCAGTTTTCAGGGGGGCACTAGCGGGTCAGGGACCCAGTACTTC
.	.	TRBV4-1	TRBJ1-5	CASSQGQWSNQPQHF	TGCGCCAGCAGCCAAGGACAGTGGAGCAATCAGCCCCAGCATTTT